This TCR beta chain was retrieved from a study of cytomegalovirus exposure and HLA in healthy donors. The table lists this clone with a count of one. Its antigen is still unknown. The study's findings and limits: Associated with cytomegalovirus, according to the listing, were some 180 TCR beta chains. Evidence from a later analysis indicated that most CMV-associated TCR beta chains looked HLA-restricted.

The CDR3 runs to 16 residues. The junction had 16 bases not matched to a gene; V was cut back by 10 bases and J by 6 bases. Germline values: CDR1 SGHTA, CDR2 FQGNSA. The PCR made use of 60 Vbeta and 13 Jbeta primers. Sequencing used immunoSEQ multiplex PCR; TCRdb keeps in-frame clones, though not all of them. The sample carries approximately 150,000 clones, around 66% recorded once. V usage is TRBV7-2 and J usage is TRBJ2-2; 8 nucleotides match TRBD2. The clonotype comes from a woman aged 55 to 70 in good health and CMV-seronegative. Sequencing used PBMCs. CDR3 region: CATLSGGGSTAGELFF. CDR3 bases: TGTGCCACCCTGTCGGGGGGGGGTTCGACGGCCGGGGAGCTGTTTTTT.